The rows below give T cell receptor beta chains drawn from one sample of a study of T cell repertoires in cytomegalovirus infection. Each CDR3 protein gets one entry after TCRdb re-called the reads with MiXCR. The sample carries 100,000 or so distinct CDR3 sequences, 29% recorded once. No antigen is known for these receptors. The specimen was CD8+ T cells from cultured PBMCs, collected from culture after CMV antigen stimulation. These receptors all come from a human donor in good health (CMV status not recorded). Some clones in this sample may be carry-over from other donors' samples. The CDR3 runs from the conserved cysteine through the conserved F or W.

>TRBV6-1|TRBJ1-2
CASSSPGLSYGYTF
>TRBV7-9|TRBJ2-7
CASSLPGGRSYEQYF
>TRBV11-2|TRBJ2-7
CASSLGPAVSPYEQYF
>TRBV12-3/TRBV12-4|TRBJ1-1
CASSQGRFEAFF
>TRBV4-1|TRBJ1-1
CASSQAPGGTTEAFF
>TRBV11-2|TRBJ2-1
CASSLGAVDEQFF
>TRBV19|TRBJ1-1
CASSPMGMSTEAFF
>TRBV10-3|TRBJ2-1
CAISGTPQLTSGGGYEQFF
>TRBV29-1|TRBJ2-7
CSVEAGTGGYEQYF
>TRBV7-9|TRBJ2-7
CASSPEFYEQYF
>TRBV19|TRBJ2-1
CASSPSGGGLYNEQFF
>TRBV19|TRBJ2-7
CASTLAGLTGEQYF
>TRBV10-3|TRBJ1-1
CAISGKPGQGDTEAFF
>TRBV4-3|TRBJ2-5
CASSQESRLAGPYQETQYF
>TRBV2|TRBJ1-2
CASSATVHNYGYTF
>TRBV28|TRBJ2-3
CASSFLTGPDTQYF
>TRBV27|TRBJ2-1
CASSLLGSGGYNEQFF
>TRBV7-3|TRBJ2-3
CASSLAGLADTQYF
>TRBV7-9|TRBJ2-1
CASSLGGLYNEQFF
>TRBV5-1|TRBJ2-2
CASSLIEDGGELFF
>TRBV28|TRBJ1-2
CASSFIRGSLGYTF
>TRBV28|TRBJ1-5
CASRIEQGARHQPQHF
>TRBV19|TRBJ1-1
CASSTLGTYLNTEAFF
>TRBV7-3|TRBJ2-1
CASSLEVSGMSSYNEQFF
>TRBV7-6|TRBJ1-6
CASSLGQGRSPLHF
>TRBV7-6|TRBJ2-7
CASSLIAGAYEQYF
>TRBV4-1|TRBJ2-3
CASSERSQGGGAITDTQDF
>TRBV2|TRBJ2-3
CASSDGVDTQYF
>TRBV7-2|TRBJ1-1
CASSLQIMNTEAFF
>TRBV4-1|TRBJ1-1
CASSQGGTRAFF
>TRBV6-2/TRBV6-3|TRBJ2-1
CVSGPTRLINEQFF
>TRBV5-1|TRBJ2-1
CASSLGHLNEQFF
>TRBV6-5|TRBJ1-6
CASSLQSYNSPLHF
>TRBV7-9|TRBJ2-7
CASMDIHYEQYF
>TRBV5-5|TRBJ2-1
CASSLDGGTYNEQFF
>TRBV7-2|TRBJ1-1
CASSLVGRANTEAFF
>TRBV6-1|TRBJ2-1
CASIPGQGFNNEQFF
>TRBV7-8|TRBJ2-3
CASSKIAGAGTDTQYF
>TRBV28|TRBJ1-1
CASFGSNTEAFF
>TRBV6-8|TRBJ1-5
CASSYRGGRYF
>TRBV7-2|TRBJ2-5
CASSLALGETQYF
>TRBV24-1|TRBJ1-1
CATSDLHTGRAFF
>TRBV11-2|TRBJ2-3
CASSLIDTQYF
>TRBV27|TRBJ1-5
CASRGGRNQPQHF
>TRBV15|TRBJ2-1
CATSRDRGYNEQFF
>TRBV30|TRBJ2-7
CAWRPSDTYEQYF
>TRBV19|TRBJ2-7
CASSIDNLDIYEQYF
>TRBV7-9|TRBJ2-3
CASSSLAGKGTDTQYF
>TRBV23-1|TRBJ2-5
CASSQSGGWYQETQYF
>TRBV12-3/TRBV12-4|TRBJ2-7
CASSLRGGGDEQYF
>TRBV6-5|TRBJ1-2
CASSRSRDSPYGYTF